This T cell receptor (beta chain) was identified during a study of tumor-infiltrating lymphocytes in primary liver carcinoma. About the study: Treatment of the patients' primary liver carcinoma consisted of surgical resection. Lesions, classed as T1-T3 N0M0, spanned roughly 4.2 to 11 cm across.

Study findings and constraints: With p = 0.039, the top-250-clone fraction in tumors significantly exceeded that in blood.

Germline DNA was also extracted, and blood RNA was taken from unsorted whole blood. TCR beta cDNA was made from approximately 500 ng total RNA with a constant-region primer. For TCR beta, libraries were produced by three nested multiplex PCR rounds using slightly modified ARM-PCR. Forward primers for TRBV1-TRBV30 and a C-beta reverse primer served the first two PCR rounds, at 10 cycles each. TCRdb re-analysed the multiplex PCR reads in MiXCR, keeping a single row per CDR3 protein. The sample lists hundreds of thousands of distinct CDR3 sequences; roughly three fifths were seen once. This clonotype has just a few counts. Its target is not known. Without the conserved terminal phenylalanine or tryptophan, this CDR3 likely stems from a read error. Germline V CDR1 and CDR2: SGHAT, FQNNGV. This CDR3 comprises 16 residues.

The chain employs TRBV11-2 and TRBJ2-6; 7 positions match TRBD1. Sequencing input: peripheral blood. The origin of this receptor is a woman in her twenties or thirties with primary liver carcinoma and hepatitis B virus infection. CDR3 amino acids: CASNLGPGQGANVLTL. The DNA for the CDR3 is TGTGCCAGCAACTTAGGTCCGGGACAGGGGGCCAACGTCCTGACTCTC.